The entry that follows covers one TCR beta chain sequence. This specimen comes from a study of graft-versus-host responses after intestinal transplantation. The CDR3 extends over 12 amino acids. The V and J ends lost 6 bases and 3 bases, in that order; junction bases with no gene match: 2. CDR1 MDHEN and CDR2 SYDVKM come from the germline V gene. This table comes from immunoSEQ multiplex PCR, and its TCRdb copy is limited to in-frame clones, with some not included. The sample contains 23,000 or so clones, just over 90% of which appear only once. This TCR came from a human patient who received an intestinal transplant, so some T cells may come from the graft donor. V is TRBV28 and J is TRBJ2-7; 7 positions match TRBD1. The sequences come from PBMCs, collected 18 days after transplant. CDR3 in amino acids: CASSRDSYEQYF. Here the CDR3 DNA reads TGTGCCAGCAGCCGGGACAGCTACGAGCAGTACTTC.